This T cell receptor beta chain was documented in a study of human T cells and chemical hapten exposure. Study results and caveats: Expanded TCRs grouped into significantly more large CDR3 similarity clusters than controls produced. No change in TCRs above 1 in 1000 frequency was produced by DPC sensitization. Expanded TCR counts at PT1 went up together with patch test score, a positive correlation.

The CDR3 has 14 residues. Germline CDR1 DFQATT, CDR2 SNEGSKA (reference sequence). Trimming stripped 5 bases from V and 4 bases from J, with 16 bases between. In the case of this clonotype: The antigen is undetermined.

The library put unique molecular identifiers onto individual cDNA molecules. TCRdb analysed the RACE reads with MiXCR anew, one entry per CDR3 protein. The repertoire holds about 82,000 distinct CDR3 sequences, with approximately 7% as singletons. Stated time point: patch test 2, 6 weeks after DPC sensitization. Regarding treatment: therapeutic diphenylcyclopropenone sensitization with weekly scalp DPC. This sequence was found in a woman aged 25-40 years with alopecia areata. Some clones in this sample may be carry-over from other donors' samples. The gene calls are TRBV20-1 and TRBJ2-3; tentatively, D is TRBD1 or TRBD2 (5 bases each). Sequenced here: whole blood, sampled in connection with sensitization to the hapten diphenylcyclopropenone (DPC). CDR3 in amino acids: CSAHGGSPPDTQYF. The CDR3 DNA reads TGCAGTGCTCATGGGGGATCTCCCCCAGATACGCAGTATTTT.